The 12 T cell receptor beta chains below come from one sample, sequenced in a study of human T cells and chemical hapten exposure. TCRdb re-derived calls from the RACE reads in MiXCR, one entry per CDR3 protein. The table lists under 200,000 distinct CDR3 sequences, about a quarter of them singletons, with around 2.3% in the top ten. Time point of the sample: patch test 3, about 24 weeks after DPC sensitization. The treatment denotes: therapeutic diphenylcyclopropenone sensitization with weekly scalp DPC. The material was whole blood, obtained in connection with sensitization to the hapten diphenylcyclopropenone (DPC). The receptors here all came from a woman under 30 with alopecia areata. Some clones in this sample may be carry-over from other donors' samples.

There are a few counts of this clonotype. The gene calls are TRBV11-2 and TRBJ2-7; TRBD2 aligns across 7 bases. CDR3 size: 14 residues. V lost 6 bases to trimming and J lost 0 bases; unmatched junction nucleotides: 5. Per germline, CDR1 SGHAT and CDR2 FQNNGV. CDR3 DNA sequence: TGTGCCAGCAGATCAGCGGGACGCTCCTACGAGCAGTACTTC. Protein sequence: CASRSAGRSYEQYF.

V usage is TRBV7-3 and J usage is TRBJ2-1; D possibly corresponds to TRBD2 (5 bases). Germline V CDR1 and CDR2: SGHTA, FQGTGA. The CDR3 length is 14 residues. The ends were cut back, 1 base at V and 8 bases at J, with 12 bases in the middle. The CDR3 DNA is TGTGCCAGCAGCTTAAGTATCGAGGGCTATGAGCAGTTCTTC. Translation gives CASSLSIEGYEQFF.

This chain's CDR3 is CASSSRRASKNIQYF. The CDR3 nucleotides are TGTGCCAGCAGCTCTCGCAGGGCGTCCAAAAACATTCAGTACTTC. The chain links TRBV5-6 to TRBJ2-4; D is possibly TRBD1 (5 bases). V lost 3 bases to trimming and J lost 2 bases, with 12 bases between them. Germline-derived CDR1 and CDR2 are SGHDT and YYEEEE. This CDR3 has 15 residues.

This clonotype was seen only a few times. The chain employs TRBV20-1 and TRBJ2-7; the D is unclear. This CDR3 is built from 14 residues. Trimming cost V 0 bases and J 2 bases, with 11 bases left between them. CDR1 DFQATT and CDR2 SNEGSKA come from the germline V gene (reference sequence). CDR3 sequence reads: CSARDLEVPYEQYF. The CDR3 DNA is TGCAGTGCTAGAGATTTGGAAGTACCCTACGAGCAGTACTTC.

This clonotype turned up a few times. The chain links TRBV29-1 to TRBJ1-1; possible D gene TRBD1, 5 bases. There are 14 residues in the CDR3. Trimming removed 6 bases from V and 0 bases from J, with 14 bases in between. CDR1 is SQVTM, CDR2 ANQGSEA, per germline. The DNA for the CDR3 is TGCAGCGTCGGGGCAGGGACTTTGAACACTGAAGCTTTCTTT. Translation gives CSVGAGTLNTEAFF. The full variable domain, in which reference TRBV29-1 and TRBJ1-1 provide the parts outside the CDR3, is SAVISQKPSRDICQRGTSLTIQCQVDSQVTMMFWYRQQPGQSLTLIATANQGSEATYESGFVIDKFPISRPNLTFSTLTVSNMSPEDSSIYLCSVGAGTLNTEAFFGQGTRLTVV.

The gene calls are TRBV4-3 and TRBJ2-1; D ambiguous. Germline lookup yields CDR1 LGHNA and CDR2 YSLEER. The ends were cut back, 1 base at V and 10 bases at J, with 8 bases in the middle. The CDR3 extends over 12 amino acids. CDR3 nucleotides: TGCGCCAGCAGCCAAGCTTTCGGGGAGCAGTTCTTC. Encoded protein: CASSQAFGEQFF.

This sequence joins TRBV12-3 or TRBV12-4 and TRBJ2-1; 9 nucleotides agree with TRBD2. The CDR3 covers 15 residues. Unmatched junction bases numbered 4, after V lost 2 bases and J lost 5 bases. The CDR3 coding sequence is TGTGCCAGCAGTTTAAGGACTAGCGTCAACAATGAGCAGTTCTTC. This sequence encodes CASSLRTSVNNEQFF.

This clonotype was observed a handful of times. The V and J genes are TRBV7-2 and TRBJ2-7; 10 bases are a match to TRBD2. There are 14 residues in the CDR3. The V gene's germline CDR1 is SGHTA and CDR2 FQGNSA. J gave up 2 bases and V 5 bases, and 3 bases lay outside the gene matches. The CDR3 region is CASSASGGAYEQYF. The DNA of the CDR3 is TGTGCCAGCAGCGCAAGCGGGGGGGCCTACGAGCAGTACTTC.

This clonotype was detected a few times. The chain links TRBV5-1 to TRBJ2-1, with 10 bases matching TRBD1. J gave up 5 bases and V 4 bases, and 9 bases lay outside the gene matches. The CDR3 spans 16 residues. Per the germline V gene, CDR1 is SGHRS and CDR2 is YFSETQ. The CDR3 DNA is TGCGCCAGCAGCAAGACAGGGGGCCGTCCGCACAATGAGCAGTTCTTC. Residues: CASSKTGGRPHNEQFF.

This chain joins TRBV7-3 and TRBJ1-2; 7 bases are shared with TRBD1. Germline-derived CDR1 and CDR2 are SGHTA and FQGTGA. Germline trimming cut 4 bases from V and 8 bases from J; bases unmatched to any gene: 7. The CDR3 has 13 residues. The CDR3 nucleotides are TGTGCCAGCAGCTCATTAGGGGGCCCGGGCTACACCTTC. This sequence encodes CASSSLGGPGYTF.

As for this clonotype: The germline gene is not matched at one end of the junction; a read error may be the cause. DNA of the CDR3: TGTGGCAGCAGCCAAGCCGGGACAGGATCTAAGCAGTACTTC. Its translation: CGSSQAGTGSKQYF. This rearrangement joins TRBV14 to TRBJ2-7; 8 bases line up with TRBD1. The germline gives CDR1 SGHDN, CDR2 FVKESK. The CDR3 extends over 14 amino acids.

The CDR3 reads CASSPWVAGPYNEQFF. CDR3 coding DNA: TGTGCCAGCAGCCCATGGGTAGCGGGGCCCTACAATGAGCAGTTCTTC. This chain joins TRBV14 and TRBJ2-1; 8 bases align to TRBD2. The CDR3 totals 16 residues. J was trimmed by 2 bases and V by 4 bases; bases with no gene match: 7. Germline V gene data show CDR1 as SGHDN and CDR2 as FVKESK.